This T cell receptor beta chain was profiled in a study of monozygotic twins with inflammatory bowel disease. Reanalyzing the 5' RACE reads, TCRdb keeps one entry per CDR3 protein, without DNA. Its listing shows fewer than 350,000 distinct CDR3 sequences. The CDR3 is made up of 14 amino acids. From germline, CDR1 is SGHDT and CDR2 YYEEEE. This TCR was sampled from a human donor with ulcerative colitis or Crohn's disease, or a healthy co-twin of an affected twin (not recorded which). The sample taken for sequencing was blood. The genes are TRBV5-6 and TRBJ1-6. CDR3 residues: CASSLAGGHSPLHF.